The rows below give T cell receptor beta chains drawn from one sample of a study of blood T cell repertoires in COVID-19. Sequencing used immunoSEQ multiplex PCR; TCRdb keeps in-frame clones, though not all of them. This sample yields roughly 270,000 clones, of which 85% are seen a single time; 5% to 6.5% belongs to the top ten. Specimen: peripheral blood. Source of these receptors: a man aged 45 to 65 with active or convalescent COVID-19. Each CDR3 is given with its conserved first and last residue. The D gene is left open where the match is weak. Not all rows give a size; the values are once, few, many and, for expanded clones, a class.

J gene: TRBJ1-2
clone size: -
V gene: TRBV19
D gene: -
CDR3 DNA: TGTGCCAGTAGGAGGACAGCCGCCTATGGCTACACCTTC
CDR3 protein: CASRRTAAYGYTF

J gene: TRBJ2-3
clone size: -
V gene: TRBV14
D gene: -
CDR3 DNA: TGTGCCAGCAGCCGGGACACGACAGATACGCAGTATTTT
CDR3 protein: CASSRDTTDTQYF

J gene: TRBJ2-7
clone size: -
V gene: TRBV4-1
D gene: -
CDR3 DNA: TGCGCCAGCAGTATACAAGCGGGTCTCGCCTACGAGCAGTACTTC
CDR3 protein: CASSIQAGLAYEQYF

J gene: TRBJ2-6
clone size: -
V gene: TRBV6-5
D gene: -
CDR3 DNA: TGTGCCAGCAGGGAGGGGTTCTCTGGGGCCAACGTCCTGACTTTC
CDR3 protein: CASREGFSGANVLTF

J gene: TRBJ2-1
clone size: once
V gene: TRBV18
D gene: TRBD1
CDR3 DNA: TGTGCCAGCTCACCACCTGGGACAGGGGGCCGTGAGCAGTTCTTC
CDR3 protein: CASSPPGTGGREQFF

J gene: TRBJ1-5
clone size: -
V gene: TRBV4-2
D gene: -
CDR3 DNA: TGTGCCAGCAGCCAAGTTCGGGAAAATCAGCCCCAGCATTTT
CDR3 protein: CASSQVRENQPQHF

J gene: TRBJ2-2
clone size: -
V gene: TRBV5-6
D gene: TRBD2
CDR3 DNA: TGTGCCAGCAGCTTGTCGGGACTATTTTTTGTCACCGGGGAGCTGTTTTTT
CDR3 protein: CASSLSGLFFVTGELFF

J gene: TRBJ2-2
clone size: once
V gene: TRBV3-1/TRBV3-2
D gene: -
CDR3 DNA: TGTGCCAGCAGCTACGGGGAGCTGTTTTTT
CDR3 protein: CASSYGELFF

J gene: TRBJ1-3
clone size: -
V gene: TRBV15
D gene: -
CDR3 DNA: TGTGCCACCAGCAGTGCAACAGGGTCTGGAAACACCATATATTTT
CDR3 protein: CATSSATGSGNTIYF

J gene: TRBJ2-7
clone size: -
V gene: TRBV7-9
D gene: -
CDR3 DNA: TGTGCCAGCAGCTTAGTCCCAGGAATTCGTGAGCAGTACTTC
CDR3 protein: CASSLVPGIREQYF

J gene: TRBJ2-2
clone size: few
V gene: TRBV2
D gene: TRBD2
CDR3 DNA: TGTGCCAGCAGTGAGGAGCGGGGTGGTTTGCGAGAGCTGTTTTTT
CDR3 protein: CASSEERGGLRELFF

J gene: TRBJ1-1
clone size: -
V gene: TRBV15
D gene: -
CDR3 DNA: TGTGCCACCAGCGGCCTATTTCAGGGTAACACTGAAGCTTTCTTT
CDR3 protein: CATSGLFQGNTEAFF

J gene: TRBJ2-1
clone size: -
V gene: TRBV28
D gene: TRBD2
CDR3 DNA: TGTGCCAGCAGTATCGGGACTAGCGACAGCTCCTACAATGAGCAGTTCTTC
CDR3 protein: CASSIGTSDSSYNEQFF

J gene: TRBJ2-1
clone size: once
V gene: TRBV3-1/TRBV3-2
D gene: TRBD2
CDR3 DNA: TGTGCCAGCAGCCTCGCCAGGACTAGCGGGACCGTGCAGTTCTTC
CDR3 protein: CASSLARTSGTVQFF

J gene: TRBJ2-1
clone size: -
V gene: TRBV7-9
D gene: -
CDR3 DNA: TGTGCCAGCAGCTGGGTAATAGCGGTAGCCTACAATGAGCAGTTCTTC
CDR3 protein: CASSWVIAVAYNEQFF

J gene: TRBJ2-6
clone size: -
V gene: TRBV28
D gene: -
CDR3 DNA: TGTGCCAGCAGCCTCAATCCTCCAGTCTCTGGGGCCAACGTCCTGACTTTC
CDR3 protein: CASSLNPPVSGANVLTF

J gene: TRBJ2-7
clone size: -
V gene: TRBV3-1/TRBV3-2
D gene: -
CDR3 DNA: TGTGCCAGCAGCCAAGAGCCGTTAGGGGAAGAAGATGACGAGCAGTACTTC
CDR3 protein: CASSQEPLGEEDDEQYF

J gene: TRBJ1-5
clone size: -
V gene: TRBV10-3
D gene: -
CDR3 DNA: TGTGCCATCACTCAGGACCCGGACTCTCAGCCCCAGCATTTT
CDR3 protein: CAITQDPDSQPQHF

J gene: TRBJ1-1
clone size: -
V gene: TRBV6-4
D gene: TRBD1
CDR3 DNA: TGTGCCAGCCTGGACAGGGGGCACACTGAAGCTTTCTTT
CDR3 protein: CASLDRGHTEAFF

J gene: TRBJ1-6
clone size: -
V gene: TRBV2
D gene: TRBD1
CDR3 DNA: TGTGCCAGCCAAGGTTTCGGGACAGCTAATTCACCCCTCCACTTT
CDR3 protein: CASQGFGTANSPLHF

J gene: TRBJ2-7
clone size: -
V gene: TRBV5-6
D gene: -
CDR3 DNA: TGTGCCAGCAGCCTGGGACAATTCAACGAGCAGTACTTC
CDR3 protein: CASSLGQFNEQYF

J gene: TRBJ1-4
clone size: -
V gene: TRBV7-2
D gene: -
CDR3 DNA: TGTGCCAGCAGCTTAGGGCCAGGTGAAAAACTGTTTTTT
CDR3 protein: CASSLGPGEKLFF

J gene: TRBJ2-3
clone size: once
V gene: TRBV6-1
D gene: -
CDR3 DNA: TGTGCCAGCAGTGAAATTTTAGAGTCAGATACGCAGTATTTT
CDR3 protein: CASSEILESDTQYF

J gene: TRBJ2-3
clone size: -
V gene: TRBV6-2/TRBV6-3
D gene: TRBD1
CDR3 DNA: TGTGCCAGCAGCCTATCAGACAGGGGCGCAGATACGCAGTATTTT
CDR3 protein: CASSLSDRGADTQYF

J gene: TRBJ2-3
clone size: -
V gene: TRBV9
D gene: -
CDR3 DNA: TGTGCCAGCAGCGTAGGGCAGGGTCTTGGCACAGATACGCAGTATTTT
CDR3 protein: CASSVGQGLGTDTQYF

J gene: TRBJ2-5
clone size: few
V gene: TRBV28
D gene: -
CDR3 DNA: TGTGCCAGCAGAACGGCCGGACAGCAAGAGACCCAGTACTTC
CDR3 protein: CASRTAGQQETQYF